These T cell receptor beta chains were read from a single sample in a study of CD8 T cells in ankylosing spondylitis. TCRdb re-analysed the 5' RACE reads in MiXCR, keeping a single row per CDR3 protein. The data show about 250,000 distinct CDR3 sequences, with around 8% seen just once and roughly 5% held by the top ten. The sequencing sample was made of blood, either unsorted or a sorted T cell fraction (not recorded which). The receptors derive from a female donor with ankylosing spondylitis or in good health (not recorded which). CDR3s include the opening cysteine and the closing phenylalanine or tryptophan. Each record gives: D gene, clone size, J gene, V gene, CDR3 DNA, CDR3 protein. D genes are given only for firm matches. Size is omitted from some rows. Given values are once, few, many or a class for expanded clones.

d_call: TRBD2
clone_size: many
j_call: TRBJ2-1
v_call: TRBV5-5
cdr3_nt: TGTGCCAGCAGCGCGGGTGCTAGCGGGAGTTCCTACAATGAGCAGTTCTTC
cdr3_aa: CASSAGASGSSYNEQFF

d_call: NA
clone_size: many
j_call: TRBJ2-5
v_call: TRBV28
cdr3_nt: TGTGCCAGCACTCAACGGGGACAAGAGACCCAGTACTTC
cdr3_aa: CASTQRGQETQYF

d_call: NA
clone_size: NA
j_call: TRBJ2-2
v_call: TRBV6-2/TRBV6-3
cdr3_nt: TGTGCCAGCAGCATCGGGGCCCCCACCGGGGAGCTGTTTTTT
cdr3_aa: CASSIGAPTGELFF

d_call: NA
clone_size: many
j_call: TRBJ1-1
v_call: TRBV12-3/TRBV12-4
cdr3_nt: TGTGCCAGCATCTTCACGGGAGTTGGGAACACTGAAGCTTTCTTT
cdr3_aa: CASIFTGVGNTEAFF

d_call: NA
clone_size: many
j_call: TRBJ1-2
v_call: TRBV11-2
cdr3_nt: TGTGCCAGCAGCTTAGATCCGGGCTATGGCTACACCTTC
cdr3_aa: CASSLDPGYGYTF

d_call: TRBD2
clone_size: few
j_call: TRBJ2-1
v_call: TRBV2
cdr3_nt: TGTGCCAGCAGTGAACTAGCGGGGAACTACAATGAGCAGTTCTTC
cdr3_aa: CASSELAGNYNEQFF

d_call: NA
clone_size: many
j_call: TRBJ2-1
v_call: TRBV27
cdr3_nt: TGTGCCAGCAGTATCCGGGTCGGGTACAATGAGCAGTTCTTC
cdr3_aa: CASSIRVGYNEQFF

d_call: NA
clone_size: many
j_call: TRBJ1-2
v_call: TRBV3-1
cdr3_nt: TGTGCCAGCAGCCAGTCGAGGGCAAATCGGGATGGCTACACCTTC
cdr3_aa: CASSQSRANRDGYTF

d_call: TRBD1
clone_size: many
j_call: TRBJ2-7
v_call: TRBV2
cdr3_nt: TGTGCCAGCAGTCCTGACAGGGGGGAATCCTACGAGCAGTACTTC
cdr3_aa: CASSPDRGESYEQYF

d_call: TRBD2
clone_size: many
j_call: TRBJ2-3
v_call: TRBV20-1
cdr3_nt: TGCAGTTTGACTAGCGGCACAGATACGCAGTATTTT
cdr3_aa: CSLTSGTDTQYF

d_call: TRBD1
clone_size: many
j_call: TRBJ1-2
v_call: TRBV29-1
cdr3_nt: TGCAGCGTTGAGGACAGGGTTGACTATGGCTACACCTTC
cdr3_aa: CSVEDRVDYGYTF

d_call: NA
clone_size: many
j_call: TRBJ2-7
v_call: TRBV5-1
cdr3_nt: TGCGCCAGCAGCTTGGGGATCGGACGGATTAACTTCGACGAGCAGTACTTC
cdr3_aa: CASSLGIGRINFDEQYF

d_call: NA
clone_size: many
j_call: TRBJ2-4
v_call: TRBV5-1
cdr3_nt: TGCGCCAGCAGCGATGTCCGGAGTGGCATTCAGTACTTC
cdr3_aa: CASSDVRSGIQYF

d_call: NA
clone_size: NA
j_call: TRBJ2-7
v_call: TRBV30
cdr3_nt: TGTGCCTGGAGTGAAGTCGAGCAGTACTTC
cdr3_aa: CAWSEVEQYF

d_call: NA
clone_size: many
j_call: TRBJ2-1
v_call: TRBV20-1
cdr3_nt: TGCAGTGCCCCACGGCAACGCGGCAGCCCTTCTACAATGACGCGGTTCTTC
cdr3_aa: CSAPRQRGSPSTMTRFF

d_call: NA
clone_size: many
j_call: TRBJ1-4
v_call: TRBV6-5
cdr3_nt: TGTGCCAGCAGTAAGAATGAAAAACTGTTTTTT
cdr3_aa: CASSKNEKLFF

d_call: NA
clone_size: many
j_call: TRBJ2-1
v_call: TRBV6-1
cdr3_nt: TGTGCCAGTGGGGGCACTAGCATTCCACAGGATGAGCAGTTCTTC
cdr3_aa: CASGGTSIPQDEQFF

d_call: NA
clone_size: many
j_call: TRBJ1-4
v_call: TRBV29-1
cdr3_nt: TGCAGCGTTGATTCCGTGGGGAATGAAAAACTGTTTTTT
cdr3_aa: CSVDSVGNEKLFF

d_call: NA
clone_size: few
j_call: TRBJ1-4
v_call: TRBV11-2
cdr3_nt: TGTGCCAGCAGCTTAGCCGCGGGGGGTTGGGAAAAACTGTTTTTT
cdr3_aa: CASSLAAGGWEKLFF

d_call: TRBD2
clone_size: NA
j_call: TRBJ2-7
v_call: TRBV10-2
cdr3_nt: TGCGCCAGCAAATCGGGACTAGCGGACGCCTACGAGCAGTACTTC
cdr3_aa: CASKSGLADAYEQYF

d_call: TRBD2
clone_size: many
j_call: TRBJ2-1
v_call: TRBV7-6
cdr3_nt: TGTGCCAGCAGCTTAGCCGCTAGCGGGAGTGGTGAGCAGTTCTTC
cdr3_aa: CASSLAASGSGEQFF

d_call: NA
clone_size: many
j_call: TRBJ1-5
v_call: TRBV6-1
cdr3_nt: TGTGCCAGCAGTGAGGCGACAGGTAGCAATCAGCCCCAGCATTTT
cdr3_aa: CASSEATGSNQPQHF

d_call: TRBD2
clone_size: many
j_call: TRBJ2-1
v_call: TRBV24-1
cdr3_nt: TGTGCCACCAGTGATGGACTAGCGGGAGGGATTGAGCAGTTCTTC
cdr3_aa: CATSDGLAGGIEQFF